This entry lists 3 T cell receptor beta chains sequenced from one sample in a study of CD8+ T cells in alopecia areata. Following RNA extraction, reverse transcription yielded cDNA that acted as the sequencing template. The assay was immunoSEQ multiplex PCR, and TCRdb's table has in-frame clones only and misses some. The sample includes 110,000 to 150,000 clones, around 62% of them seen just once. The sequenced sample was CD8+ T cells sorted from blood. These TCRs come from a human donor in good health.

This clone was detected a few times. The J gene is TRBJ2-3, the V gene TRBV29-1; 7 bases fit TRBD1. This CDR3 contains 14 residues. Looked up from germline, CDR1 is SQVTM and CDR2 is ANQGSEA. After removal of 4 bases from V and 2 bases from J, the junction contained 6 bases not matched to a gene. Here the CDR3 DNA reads TGCAGCGTTGCCATCGGGACAGACACAGATACGCAGTATTTT. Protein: CSVAIGTDTDTQYF.

The CDR3 coding sequence is TGTGCCAGCAGTGAACTGGTTGGCGCTGAAGCTTTCTTT. Protein: CASSELVGAEAFF. V and J are TRBV6-1 and TRBJ1-1; D unclear. Germline loops: CDR1 MNHNS, CDR2 SASEGT. The CDR3 has 13 amino acids. The ends were cut back, 2 bases at V and 6 bases at J, with 10 bases in the middle.

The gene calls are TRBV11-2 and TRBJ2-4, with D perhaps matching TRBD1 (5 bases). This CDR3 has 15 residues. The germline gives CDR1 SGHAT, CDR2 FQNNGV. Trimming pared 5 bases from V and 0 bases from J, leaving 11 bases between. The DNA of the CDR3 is TGTGCCAGCAGCACGCGACAGATAGCCAAAAACATTCAGTACTTC. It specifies CASSTRQIAKNIQYF.